Shown below are 17 T cell receptor beta chains from a single sample sequenced in a study of beta chain features in type 1 diabetes. All of the isolated RNA was reverse transcribed, so expressed TCRB transcripts were sequenced. Sequencing was performed with immunoSEQ multiplex PCR; in TCRdb, only in-frame clones are kept and a portion is missing. Among a few hundred thousand clones listed, about 29% were seen once. Sequenced material: naive CD4+ T cells from blood. The receptors were sampled from a man aged 18 to 29 in good health.

This clone was counted between two and nine times. The chain has TRBV5-6 and TRBJ2-6; D remains ambiguous. The germline V gene has CDR1 SGHDT and CDR2 YYEEEE. The CDR3 is made up of 13 amino acids. V lost 4 bases and J lost 2, with 4 bases in between. The CDR3 region is CASSTTGANVLTF. Here the CDR3 DNA reads TGTGCCAGCAGCACAACTGGGGCCAACGTCCTGACTTTC.

This chain links TRBV29-1 with TRBJ2-1; TRBD2 matches at 9 bases. The CDR3 runs 13 residues. CDR1 is SQVTM, CDR2 ANQGSEA, per germline. The V segment lost 5 bases and the J segment 10 bases; nucleotides outside the gene matches: 9. CDR3: CSVNERGAFEQFF. Here the CDR3 DNA reads TGCAGCGTTAACGAGCGGGGGGCCTTCGAGCAGTTCTTC.

This chain links TRBV30 with TRBJ2-7; TRBD2 agrees at 7 bases. The length of the CDR3 is 15 residues. V trimming: 3 bases; J trimming: 0 bases; junction bases outside the gene matches: 8. Germline CDR1 reads GTSNPN; CDR2 reads SVGIG (reference sequence). This CDR3 reads CAWREPGTNSYEQYF. DNA of the CDR3: TGTGCCTGGAGGGAACCCGGGACTAACTCCTACGAGCAGTACTTC.

The chain has TRBV29-1 and TRBJ2-6, with a weak D call TRBD2 (5 bases). The germline V and J ends were trimmed by 3 bases and 2 bases, with 11 bases remaining between them. Germline CDR1 is SQVTM and CDR2 is ANQGSEA. This CDR3 is 15 amino acids long. The CDR3 DNA sequence: TGCAGCGTTGACGGGGATTACACTGGGGCCAACGTCCTGACTTTC. This codes for CSVDGDYTGANVLTF.

The CDR3 DNA reads TGTGCCAGCTCACCCGGGACAGGGGACGAGACCCAGTACTTC. Protein: CASSPGTGDETQYF. The chain carries TRBV18 and TRBJ2-5, with 10 bases lining up with TRBD1. This CDR3 is 14 amino acids long. Losses at the gene ends were 3 bases for V and 5 bases for J; bases not matched to a gene: 3. Looked up from germline, CDR1 is KGHSH and CDR2 is LQKENI.

This chain connects TRBV25-1 to TRBJ2-1; 10 bases match TRBD2. Unmatched junction bases numbered 10, after V lost 2 bases and J lost 6 bases. Germline lookup yields CDR1 MGHDK and CDR2 SYGVNS. The CDR3 covers 17 residues. CDR3 in amino acids: CASSERLAGVKSNEQFF. The CDR3 DNA sequence: TGTGCCAGCAGTGAACGGCTAGCGGGAGTCAAATCCAATGAGCAGTTCTTC. Complete variable domain (other parts from reference TRBV25-1 and TRBJ2-1): EADIYQTPRYLVIGTGKKITLECSQTMGHDKMYWYQQDPGMELHLIHYSYGVNSTEKGDLSSESTVSRIRTEHFPLTLESARPSHTSQYLCASSERLAGVKSNEQFFGPGTRLTVL.

This sequence joins TRBV29-1 and TRBJ2-7; D is ambiguous. The CDR3 extends over 12 amino acids. CDR1 is SQVTM and CDR2 is ANQGSEA in the germline V gene. Trimming took 4 bases from V and 3 from J, leaving 10 bases between them. CDR3 coding DNA: TGCAGCGTTGTAACGCCGATCTACGAGCAGTACTTC. As protein: CSVVTPIYEQYF.

The chain has TRBV30 and TRBJ2-7; 12 bases map to TRBD2. Germline CDR1 GTSNPN, CDR2 SVGIG (reference sequence). The V segment lost 5 bases and the J segment 5 bases; nucleotides outside the gene matches: 7. The CDR3 contains 14 residues. The CDR3 DNA is TGTGCCTGGGCCTCTAGCGGGAGGGCCCACGAGCAGTACTTC. This translates into CAWASSGRAHEQYF. The whole variable domain, remainder taken from reference TRBV30 and TRBJ2-7, is SQTIHQWPATLVQPVGSPLSLECTVEGTSNPNLYWYRQAAGRGLQLLFYSVGIGQISSEVPQNLSASRPQDRQFILSSKKLLLSDSGFYLCAWASSGRAHEQYFGPGTRLTVT.

This clone was recorded a few times. The J gene is TRBJ1-2, the V gene TRBV29-1; no definite D call. Between the trimmed V and J ends, which lost 2 bases and 8 bases, there was a span of 18 bases. Per the germline V gene, CDR1 is SQVTM and CDR2 is ANQGSEA. The CDR3 has 14 amino acids. CDR3 region: CSVEKWEGFYGYTF. The DNA of the CDR3 is TGCAGCGTTGAAAAGTGGGAAGGTTTTTACGGCTACACCTTC.

This clone has only a few counts. Additional DNA sequences in this sample encode the identical CDR3. This chain uses TRBV4-3 with TRBJ2-5, with no clear D. This CDR3 comprises 13 residues. Trimming left V 0 bases short and J 5 bases short, with 7 bases between. CDR1 is LGHNA and CDR2 is YSLEER in the germline V gene. Written as DNA, the CDR3 is TGCGCCAGCAGCCAAGATCCTCGGGAGACCCAGTACTTC. This gives the protein CASSQDPRETQYF.

In this sample, this clone turned up a few times. J is TRBJ2-2 and V is TRBV27; D gene uncertain. CDR1 and CDR2 from the germline V gene are MNHEY and SMNVEV (reference sequence). V dropped 5 bases and J dropped 6 bases, with 10 bases sitting between them. The CDR3 totals 13 residues. The CDR3 sequence is CASSAFRAGELFF. In DNA form, the CDR3 reads TGTGCCAGCAGTGCATTTCGGGCCGGGGAGCTGTTTTTT.

This clone was counted a few times. The chain couples TRBV29-1 to TRBJ1-1; D gene uncertain. V dropped 7 bases and J dropped 1 base, with 10 bases sitting between them. Germline CDR1 reads SQVTM; CDR2 reads ANQGSEA. CDR3 length: 12 residues. In nucleotides, the CDR3 is TGCAGCGCACTAGCAGAGAACACTGAAGCTTTCTTT. Translation: CSALAENTEAFF.

This clone was seen only a few times. This chain uses TRBV7-9 with TRBJ2-5, with unresolved D. This CDR3 spans 13 amino acids. Trimming took off 5 bases at V and 6 bases at J, with 13 bases between the two ends. Germline CDR1 and CDR2: SEHNR and FQNEAQ (reference sequence). The CDR3 is CASSMGFWQTQYF. CDR3 coding DNA: TGTGCCAGCAGCATGGGTTTCTGGCAGACCCAGTACTTC. Full variable domain (outside the CDR3, taken from reference TRBV7-9 and TRBJ2-5): DTGVSQNPRHKITKRGQNVTFRCDPISEHNRLYWYRQTLGQGPEFLTYFQNEAQLEKSRLLSDRFSAERPKGSFSTLEIQRTEQGDSAMYLCASSMGFWQTQYFGPGTRLLVL.

This clone occurred a few times. The genes are TRBV7-2 and TRBJ2-1; the D call may be TRBD1 or TRBD2 (6 bases each). There are 16 residues in the CDR3. The V and J ends lost 0 bases and 3 bases respectively, with 12 bases between them. The germline CDR1 and CDR2 sequences are SGHTA and FQGNSA. CDR3 bases: TGTGCCAGCAGCTTAGCGGGGGGCCTCAACTACAATGAGCAGTTCTTC. Amino acid sequence: CASSLAGGLNYNEQFF.

The J gene is TRBJ2-5, the V gene TRBV30; maybe TRBD1 (6 bases). CDR3 length: 14 residues. V shed 1 base and J shed 5 bases, with 14 bases lying between them. Germline V lookup: CDR1 GTSNPN, CDR2 SVGIG (reference sequence). The CDR3 spells CAWSADRTGETQYF. CDR3 DNA sequence: TGTGCCTGGAGTGCTGACAGGACCGGGGAGACCCAGTACTTC.

This clone was seen a few times. The V and J genes are TRBV29-1 and TRBJ2-1; TRBD2 matches 9 bases. V shed 0 bases, J shed 6 bases, and the junction held 6 bases outside the gene matches. The germline gives CDR1 SQVTM, CDR2 ANQGSEA. The length of the CDR3 is 15 residues. The CDR3: CSVEDLGGRANEQFF. Written as DNA, the CDR3 is TGCAGCGTTGAAGATCTGGGCGGGAGGGCCAATGAGCAGTTCTTC.

This clone has more than one count but fewer than ten. This chain connects TRBV7-9 to TRBJ2-3; TRBD1 aligns across 7 bases. Germline CDR1 and CDR2: SEHNR and FQNEAQ (reference sequence). The CDR3 extends over 15 amino acids. V dropped 4 bases and J dropped 2; count of bases not matched to a gene: 6. In nucleotides, the CDR3 is TGTGCCAGCAGCTGGTCACAGGGGATCACAGATACGCAGTATTTT. Translation: CASSWSQGITDTQYF.